Listed below are T cell receptor beta chains from one sample, sequenced in a study of cytomegalovirus exposure and HLA in healthy donors. Assay: immunoSEQ multiplex PCR; the TCRdb copy retains only in-frame clones and omits some. This sample has 110,000 or so clones, with 86% found just once. Sequences were obtained from PBMCs. These receptors were obtained from a woman aged 18-29 years in good health and CMV-seropositive. CDR3s include the opening cysteine and the closing phenylalanine or tryptophan. The D gene is left open where the match is weak. Only some rows state a clone size, as once, few, many or a class for expanded clones.

D gene	clone size	J gene	V gene	CDR3 protein	CDR3 DNA
-	-	TRBJ2-1	TRBV11-1	CASSPSGSYNEQFF	TGTGCCAGCAGCCCCTCGGGCTCCTACAATGAGCAGTTCTTC
TRBD1	-	TRBJ2-1	TRBV9	CASSVKQGAQGYNEQFF	TGTGCCAGCAGCGTCAAGCAGGGGGCCCAGGGGTACAATGAGCAGTTCTTC
-	once	TRBJ2-6	TRBV28	CASSWHRVGGANVLTF	TGTGCCAGCAGCTGGCACAGGGTTGGAGGGGCCAACGTCCTGACTTTC
TRBD2	-	TRBJ2-7	TRBV28	CASSSRRASGALVLYEQYF	TGTGCCAGCAGTTCCCGTCGGGCTAGCGGGGCGTTGGTACTTTACGAGCAGTACTTC
-	once	TRBJ2-7	TRBV6-4	CASPPKGERREQYF	TGTGCCAGTCCTCCTAAGGGGGAAAGGAGGGAGCAGTACTTC
-	-	TRBJ1-1	TRBV11-3	CASSLGAGNTEAFF	TGTGCCAGCAGCTTAGGGGCAGGAAACACTGAAGCTTTCTTT
-	-	TRBJ1-6	TRBV6-5	CASSEQPSNSPLHF	TGTGCCAGCAGTGAACAACCCTCCAATTCACCCCTCCACTTT
TRBD1	-	TRBJ1-2	TRBV7-8	CASSRDRGTDGYTF	TGTGCCAGCAGCCGCGACAGGGGAACGGATGGCTACACCTTC
-	-	TRBJ2-7	TRBV12-2	CASRYAATAYEQYF	TGTGCAAGTCGCTATGCAGCGACAGCCTACGAGCAGTACTTC
TRBD2	-	TRBJ2-1	TRBV9	CASSVSPLAGVEQFF	TGTGCCAGCAGCGTGTCCCCTTTAGCGGGAGTTGAGCAGTTCTTC
-	-	TRBJ2-5	TRBV7-3	CASSLGGQETQYF	TGTGCCAGCAGCTTGGGGGGCCAAGAGACCCAGTACTTC
TRBD2	-	TRBJ2-3	TRBV5-1	CASSLRTSEDTQYF	TGCGCCAGCAGCTTGAGGACTAGCGAGGATACGCAGTATTTT
-	-	TRBJ1-2	TRBV23-1	CASSPEKNRAGYTF	TGCGCCAGCAGTCCTGAGAAGAACAGGGCTGGCTACACCTTC
-	-	TRBJ2-5	TRBV18	CASSPGRAGETQYF	TGTGCCAGCTCACCCGGGAGAGCGGGTGAGACCCAGTACTTC
-	few	TRBJ2-3	TRBV2	CASSTGADTQYF	TGTGCCAGCAGCACCGGTGCAGATACGCAGTATTTT
-	-	TRBJ1-4	TRBV28	CASSLVGGQGEKLFF	TGTGCCAGCAGTTTAGTAGGTGGTCAGGGGGAAAAACTGTTTTTT
TRBD1	-	TRBJ2-7	TRBV7-9	CASEGQGAEQYF	TGTGCCAGCGAAGGACAGGGCGCCGAGCAGTACTTC
TRBD2	-	TRBJ2-1	TRBV4-1	CASSQWTSGGYNEQFF	TGCGCCAGCAGCCAATGGACTAGCGGGGGCTACAATGAGCAGTTCTTC
-	-	TRBJ2-4	TRBV4-1	CASSQDWEGDTLGAKNIQYF	TGCGCCAGCAGCCAAGATTGGGAGGGGGACACCTTGGGAGCCAAAAACATTCAGTACTTC
TRBD1	-	TRBJ1-2	TRBV28	CATPSLGQGDLNYGYTF	TGTGCCACCCCATCGTTGGGACAGGGGGACTTGAACTATGGCTACACCTTC
-	-	TRBJ2-5	TRBV6-1	CASSVLEETQYF	TGTGCCAGCAGTGTCCTAGAAGAGACCCAGTACTTC
-	-	TRBJ2-5	TRBV11-3	CASSLSGKETQYF	TGTGCCAGCAGCTTATCAGGGAAGGAGACCCAGTACTTC
-	-	TRBJ1-4	TRBV25-1	CASGDPGREKLFF	TGTGCCAGCGGAGACCCGGGAAGGGAAAAACTGTTTTTT
TRBD1	-	TRBJ2-7	TRBV6-5	CASSYSGQHYEQYF	TGTGCCAGCAGTTACTCGGGACAGCACTACGAGCAGTACTTC
-	-	TRBJ2-3	TRBV19	CASSINREWDTQYF	TGTGCCAGTAGTATCAACAGGGAATGGGATACGCAGTATTTT
-	-	TRBJ1-5	TRBV19	CASSIASLGNQPQHF	TGTGCCAGTAGTATAGCGTCCCTAGGCAATCAGCCCCAGCATTTT
-	-	TRBJ1-1	TRBV19	CASSLQGMNTEAFF	TGTGCCAGCTCACTACAGGGCATGAACACTGAAGCTTTCTTT
-	once	TRBJ1-2	TRBV5-1	CASSSTFAGIVYGYTF	TGCGCCAGCAGCTCCACTTTCGCGGGTATAGTCTATGGCTACACCTTC
TRBD1	once	TRBJ1-1	TRBV28	CASSSEIGQDHRRMNTEAFF	TGTGCCAGCAGTTCTGAAATCGGACAGGATCACCGAAGGATGAACACTGAAGCTTTCTTT
-	-	TRBJ2-1	TRBV30	CAWTGGPRNEQFF	TGTGCCTGGACCGGAGGGCCACGCAATGAGCAGTTCTTC
TRBD1	-	TRBJ1-3	TRBV5-6	CASSGWTGKFSGNTIYF	TGTGCCAGCAGCGGATGGACAGGCAAGTTCTCTGGAAACACCATATATTTT
-	-	TRBJ2-5	TRBV6-5	CASSNRDRQETQYF	TGTGCCAGCAGTAACAGGGATAGACAAGAGACCCAGTACTTC
-	-	TRBJ2-7	TRBV21-1	CASSPCTGRQYF	TGTGCCAGCAGCCCATGCACGGGGAGGCAGTACTTC
-	-	TRBJ2-7	TRBV7-2	CASSLYSQGLEQYF	TGTGCCAGCAGTCTTTACTCGCAGGGCCTCGAGCAGTACTTC
-	-	TRBJ2-2	TRBV19	CASKEGPGITGELFF	TGTGCCAGTAAGGAGGGGCCCGGCATCACCGGGGAGCTGTTTTTT
-	-	TRBJ1-1	TRBV9	CASSANRAFF	TGTGCCAGCAGCGCGAATCGGGCTTTCTTT
-	-	TRBJ2-2	TRBV5-4	CASSSPGHNTGELFF	TGTGCCAGCAGCTCCCCGGGACACAACACCGGGGAGCTGTTTTTT
-	-	TRBJ2-7	TRBV29-1	CSALDGNSYEQYF	TGCAGCGCCCTGGACGGGAACTCCTACGAGCAGTACTTC
-	-	TRBJ2-7	TRBV14	CASSSYTGRGNEQYF	TGTGCCAGCAGCTCCTATACAGGCAGGGGAAACGAGCAGTACTTC
TRBD1	-	TRBJ1-2	TRBV6-4	CASSDFSGQGSYGYTF	TGTGCCAGCAGTGACTTTTCTGGACAGGGTAGCTATGGCTACACCTTC
-	once	TRBJ2-2	TRBV2	CASKREVVGELFF	TGTGCCAGCAAGCGCGAGGTAGTCGGGGAGCTGTTTTTT
-	few	TRBJ2-5	TRBV7-9	CASSGTRRETQYF	TGTGCCAGCAGCGGTACTAGGAGGGAGACCCAGTACTTC
TRBD2	-	TRBJ2-1	TRBV19	CASSGGTSGSYNEQFF	TGTGCCAGTAGTGGCGGGACTAGCGGGAGTTACAATGAGCAGTTCTTC